This entry lists 12 T cell receptor beta chains sequenced from one sample in a study of OX40 agonist ivuxolimab in advanced cancers. Libraries were prepared by immunoSEQ multiplex PCR; TCRdb keeps only in-frame clonotypes and omits some of them. The sample lists tens of thousands of clones, around 90% seen once, with around 31% in the top ten. The specimen comprised CD4+ or CD8+ T cells sorted from blood, sampled in a trial of the OX40 agonist ivuxolimab. The receptor source for this set is an adult with an advanced solid tumor such as melanoma, head and neck, liver or kidney cancer.

This chain connects TRBV11-1 to TRBJ2-7; D is tentatively TRBD1 or TRBD2 (5 bases each). Trimming took 0 bases from V and 2 from J, leaving 14 bases between them. CDR3 size: 16 residues. In germline, CDR1 is SGHAT, CDR2 FQDESV (reference sequence). CDR3 protein: CASSLAYRDGAYEQYF. For the CDR3, the DNA is TGTGCCAGCAGCTTAGCTTACCGGGACGGAGCCTACGAGCAGTACTTC.

The rearrangement links TRBV4-3 to TRBJ2-5; D may be TRBD1 or TRBD2 (5 bases each). From germline, CDR1 is LGHNA and CDR2 YSLEER. The CDR3 extends over 13 amino acids. The V end was cut by 0 bases, the J end by 5 bases, with 7 bases between. CDR3 coding DNA: TGCGCCAGCAGCCAAGATTGGGGGGAGACCCAGTACTTC. Translation gives CASSQDWGETQYF.

The chain combines TRBV9 with TRBJ2-5; weak D call: TRBD1 (6 bases). CDR1 is SGDLS, CDR2 YYNGEE, per germline. There are 14 residues in the CDR3. Deletions cut 0 bases from V and 4 bases from J, with 10 bases between. CDR3 residues: CASSVEGEGETQYF. For the CDR3, the DNA is TGTGCCAGCAGCGTAGAGGGGGAAGGAGAGACCCAGTACTTC. Together with reference TRBV9 and TRBJ2-5, the CDR3 gives the full variable domain: DSGVTQTPKHLITATGQRVTLRCSPRSGDLSVYWYQQSLDQGLQFLIQYYNGEERAKGNILERFSAQQFPDLHSELNLSSLELGDSALYFCASSVEGEGETQYFGPGTRLLVL.

The chain links TRBV7-9 to TRBJ2-7; D gene ambiguous. Germline V lookup: CDR1 SEHNR, CDR2 FQNEAQ (reference sequence). The CDR3 has 11 residues. V was shortened by 5 bases and J by 6 bases, with 8 bases between the two germline ends. The CDR3 region is CASSQLGEQYF. The CDR3 DNA sequence: TGTGCCAGCAGCCAGTTGGGCGAGCAGTACTTC. The variable domain in full, completed from reference TRBV7-9 and TRBJ2-7, reads DTGVSQNPRHKITKRGQNVTFRCDPISEHNRLYWYRQTLGQGPEFLTYFQNEAQLEKSRLLSDRFSAERPKGSFSTLEIQRTEQGDSAMYLCASSQLGEQYFGPGTRLTVT.

J is TRBJ1-1 and V is TRBV4-3, with no clear D. This CDR3 has 17 residues. Germline V CDR1 and CDR2: LGHNA, YSLEER. Trimming shortened V by 0 bases and J by 4 bases, and 18 bases separated the two germline ends. This chain's CDR3 is CASSQDYEEESRTEAFF. CDR3 nucleotide sequence: TGCGCCAGCAGCCAAGATTACGAGGAGGAATCGCGCACTGAAGCTTTCTTT.

For the CDR3, the DNA is TGTGCCAGCAGTCGGGACTCCCCATTGGATGAGCAGTTCTTC. Residues: CASSRDSPLDEQFF. The gene calls are TRBV6-5 and TRBJ2-1; a weak D match, TRBD2 (6 bases). This CDR3 has 14 amino acids. Trimming pared 5 bases from V and 8 bases from J, leaving 16 bases between. Germline CDR1 is MNHEY and CDR2 is SVGAGI.

This chain uses TRBV13 with TRBJ2-1, with 9 positions matching TRBD2. CDR1 and CDR2 from the germline V gene are PRHDT and FYEKMQ (reference sequence). Germline trimming cut 4 bases from V and 2 bases from J; bases unmatched to any gene: 3. This CDR3 contains 15 residues. The CDR3 DNA follows: TGTGCCAGCAGCTATAGACTAGCGGCCTACAATGAGCAGTTCTTC. This codes for CASSYRLAAYNEQFF.

V and J are TRBV5-4 and TRBJ1-2; no clear D gene. Germline V gives CDR1 SGHNT, CDR2 YYREEE (reference sequence). The CDR3 is made up of 13 amino acids. V lost 5 bases and J 2 bases, leaving 10 bases between the germline ends. The CDR3 bases are TGTGCCAGCAGGACGGGTACGAACTATGGCTACACCTTC. As protein: CASRTGTNYGYTF.

The chain carries TRBV10-1 and TRBJ2-7; 9 nucleotides agree with TRBD1. Germline V gene sequence: CDR1 WNHNN, CDR2 SYGVQD (reference sequence). With 7 bases clipped from V and 1 base from J, the junction kept 5 bases outside the gene matches. The CDR3 sequence is 14 residues long. The chain's CDR3 is CASNPGQGSYEQYF. Here the CDR3 DNA reads TGCGCCAGCAACCCAGGACAGGGGTCCTACGAGCAGTACTTC.

V gene TRBV15 combines with J gene TRBJ2-2; D perhaps matches TRBD2 (6 bases). This CDR3 is built from 15 residues. CDR1 and CDR2 (germline): LNHNV, YYDKDF (reference sequence). With 1 base removed from V and 7 bases from J, the gap between germline ends came to 13 bases. CDR3 sequence (DNA): TGTGCCACCAGCAGAGTCGGGAGAGGTCTCGGGGAGCTGTTTTTT. Amino acid sequence: CATSRVGRGLGELFF.

This rearrangement joins TRBV7-8 to TRBJ2-3, with D possibly being TRBD1 (6 bases). CDR3 size: 17 residues. Per the germline V gene, CDR1 is SGHVS and CDR2 is FQNEAQ. Trimming left V 1 base short and J 0 bases short, with 14 bases between. CDR3: CASSLDMLGASTDTQYF. The CDR3 coding sequence is TGTGCCAGCAGCTTAGACATGCTGGGGGCGAGCACAGATACGCAGTATTTT. Full variable domain (rest looked up from reference TRBV7-8 and TRBJ2-3): GAGVSQSPRYKVAKRGQDVALRCDPISGHVSLFWYQQALGQGPEFLTYFQNEAQLDKSGLPSDRFFAERPEGSVSTLKIQRTQQEDSAVYLCASSLDMLGASTDTQYFGPGTRLTVL.

The chain uses TRBV14 and TRBJ2-7; the D gene is possibly TRBD2 (5 bases). V lost 1 base, J lost 1 base, and 8 bases lay in between. The CDR3 loop spans 14 amino acids. Germline V gives CDR1 SGHDN, CDR2 FVKESK. The CDR3 DNA is TGTGCCAGCAGCCAAGCGGGAAGGTCCTACGAGCAGTACTTC. Translation: CASSQAGRSYEQYF.